This record looks at one T cell receptor beta chain sequence and its context. Its specificity is not known. This entry is derived from a study of cytomegalovirus exposure and HLA in healthy donors. Regarding the study as a whole: In a later analysis, V- and J-gene trimming of beta chains associated with a DCLRE1C missense variant, replicated independently.

Use of 60 Vbeta and 13 Jbeta primers characterized the PCR. TCRdb keeps only in-frame clones here, not all; method: immunoSEQ multiplex PCR. This sample has about 100,000 clones, with 80% to 85% found just once. The V gene's germline CDR1 is SGHTA and CDR2 FQGNSA. CDR3 size: 13 residues. V trimming: 8 bases; J trimming: 9 bases; junction bases outside the gene matches: 8. V is TRBV7-2 and J is TRBJ2-1, with 9 bases lining up with TRBD1. The specimen sequenced was PBMCs. This receptor was taken from a woman aged 70-85 years in good health and CMV-seropositive. The CDR3 spells CASFVQGAGEQFF. The CDR3 nucleotides are TGTGCCAGCTTCGTACAGGGGGCTGGTGAGCAGTTCTTC.